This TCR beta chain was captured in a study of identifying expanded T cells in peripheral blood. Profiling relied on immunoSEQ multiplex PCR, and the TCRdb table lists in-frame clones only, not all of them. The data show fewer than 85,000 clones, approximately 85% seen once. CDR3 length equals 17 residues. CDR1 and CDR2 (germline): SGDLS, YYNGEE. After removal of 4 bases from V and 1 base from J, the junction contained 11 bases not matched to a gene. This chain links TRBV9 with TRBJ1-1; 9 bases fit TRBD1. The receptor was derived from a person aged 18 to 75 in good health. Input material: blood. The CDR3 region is CASSPGTGYGRNTEAFF. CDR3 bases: TGTGCCAGCAGCCCAGGGACAGGGTATGGAAGGAACACTGAAGCTTTCTTT.